The clone carrying this T cell receptor beta chain was counted between two and nine times. Its cognate antigen is unknown. CDR3 regions of TCR beta were amplified from RNA transcripts. RT-PCR with HTBI primers came first, then second-round multiplex PCR. Using its own MiXCR run on the multiplex PCR reads, TCRdb lists one record per CDR3 protein. Here the sample spans 360,000 or so distinct CDR3 sequences, 15% to 20% being singletons. The data derive from a study of Graves' ophthalmopathy and Graves' hyperthyroidism. General study findings and limits: Blood contained most expanded thyroid clonotypes exceeding 0.001 frequency. Sensitivity reached 85% to 90% and specificity almost 83% for a 13-signature model separating ophthalmopathy from stable hyperthyroidism.

Ophthalmopathic donors had moderate-to-severe activity, CAS ≥3 and NOSPECS ≥4, with disease that had lasted under 3 months. The material sequenced was peripheral blood. The sequence was obtained from a woman under 30 with Graves' ophthalmopathy.

The CDR3 here is CASSYLGANVLTF. The CDR3, as DNA: TGTGCCAGCAGTTACCTAGGGGCCAACGTCCTGACTTTC. The gene calls are TRBV6-5 and TRBJ2-6; D call uncertain. Trimming took 2 bases from V and 4 from J, leaving 3 bases between them. The CDR3 is made up of 13 amino acids. Germline values: CDR1 MNHEY, CDR2 SVGAGI.